This T cell receptor beta chain was identified during a study of molecular identifiers for immune sequencing clone quantification. Whole-study context: Split five ways in replicates, RNA from approximately 20,000 or 100,000 naive CD8 cells had four portions sequenced.

This clonotype occurred a few times. The antigen is unknown. From the PCR reads, TCRdb called clonotypes with MiXCR, one entry per CDR3 protein. The repertoire has 490,000 or so distinct CDR3 sequences, roughly a fifth of them found once; the top ten carry about 0.78%. The CDR3 sequence is 13 residues long. V was trimmed by 2 bases and J by 6 bases, leaving 7 bases between them. The V gene's germline CDR1 is MNHEY and CDR2 SVGAGI. General study points: Highly expanded clone sizes could end up underestimated if a barcode were shared by identical TCR molecules. Jurkat TCR RNA spiked in from one cell reportedly remained identifiable amid around 1 million naive cells.

V and J are TRBV6-5 and TRBJ2-2; perhaps TRBD2 as D (6 bases). The sequenced material came from naive CD8+ T cells from blood, with Jurkat cell RNA spiked in. Subset noted: FACS-sorted CD8+CD4-CCR7+CD45RA+ naive T cells. This TCR was recovered from a human donor in good health. Some libraries in this study had Jurkat cell RNA spiked in. The DNA for the CDR3 is TGTGCCAGCAGTTACACTAGCCCCGGGGAGCTGTTTTTT. Translated: CASSYTSPGELFF.